This T cell receptor (beta chain) was captured in a study of T cell responses to AZD1222 COVID-19 vaccine. Profiled with immunoSEQ multiplex PCR; TCRdb holds only in-frame clones, not every one. The sample records about 180,000 clones, 85% to 90% being singletons. V lost 7 bases and J lost 9; bases outside the gene matches: 9. This CDR3 has 13 residues. The germline V gene has CDR1 GTSNPN and CDR2 SVGIG (reference sequence). The TCR sequence derives from an adult in good health. The sample in question was peripheral blood, obtained on day 0 of AZD1222 vaccination. The rearrangement uses TRBV30 and TRBJ1-6; 7 nucleotides agree with TRBD1. CDR3: CAFKTGSGSPLHF. Written as DNA, the CDR3 is TGTGCCTTCAAGACAGGGTCGGGTTCACCCCTCCACTTT.